The 25 T cell receptor beta chains presented below share a single source sample, sequenced in a study of blood T cell repertoires in COVID-19. Clones were sequenced by immunoSEQ multiplex PCR, and TCRdb holds only the in-frame ones, with some missing. The sample lists over 150,000 clones; around four fifths were seen once. The sequencing sample was made of peripheral blood. Source of these receptors: a woman between 65 and 79 years old with COVID-19, enrolled during active disease.

The rearrangement uses TRBV10-1 and TRBJ1-6; 7 bases fit TRBD1. The germline V gene has CDR1 WNHNN and CDR2 SYGVQD (reference sequence). This CDR3 has 15 residues. The V segment lost 6 bases and the J segment 7 bases; nucleotides outside the gene matches: 9. CDR3 DNA: TGCGCCAGCAGCAAGGGTGACAGGGACAATTCACCCCTCCACTTT. This sequence encodes CASSKGDRDNSPLHF.

The chain is built from TRBV19 and TRBJ2-7, with D perhaps TRBD1 (5 bases). The CDR3 loop spans 12 amino acids. Trimming left V 5 bases short and J 6 bases short, with 11 bases between. Germline assignment: CDR1 LNHDA and CDR2 SQIVND (reference sequence). CDR3 region: CASSFPGREQYF. DNA of the CDR3: TGTGCCAGTAGTTTTCCAGGGCGCGAGCAGTACTTC.

As DNA, the CDR3 is TGTGCCAGCAGCAAAGGCCGGATCGAGGGAGGGTCGTTCGCGAACACCGGGGAGCTGTTTTTT. Its translation is CASSKGRIEGGSFANTGELFF. The chain combines TRBV21-1 with TRBJ2-2; TRBD2, as called in the table, went unchecked against the DNA. TRBV21-1 is designated a pseudogene. This CDR3 is built from 21 residues.

V gene TRBV29-1 combines with J gene TRBJ2-3, with 14 bases lining up with TRBD2. Germline-derived CDR1 and CDR2 are SQVTM and ANQGSEA. The CDR3 spans 15 residues. The trim removed 6 bases at V and 7 bases at J, leaving 9 bases unmatched. CDR3 residues: CSVPGTSGRVNTQYF. CDR3 nucleotides: TGCAGCGTCCCAGGGACTAGCGGGAGAGTGAATACGCAGTATTTT.

V usage is TRBV24-1 and J usage is TRBJ2-1, with 9 bases that match TRBD1. Germline V gene lookup returns CDR1 KGHDR and CDR2 SFDVKD. J lost 2 bases, V lost 9 bases, and 4 bases had no gene match. This CDR3 region has 14 residues. CDR3 bases: TGTGCCACCGGAACAGGGGGCCCCTACAATGAGCAGTTCTTC. Its translation is CATGTGGPYNEQFF.

A single count supports this clone. This chain connects TRBV24-1 to TRBJ2-4; 7 bases are a match to TRBD1. The CDR3 has 17 amino acids. CDR1 and CDR2 (germline): KGHDR, SFDVKD. V dropped 3 bases and J dropped 1; count of bases not matched to a gene: 8. The CDR3, as DNA: TGTGCCACCAGTGATGGGGTACAGGGGTCGGCCAAAAACATTCAGTACTTC. It specifies CATSDGVQGSAKNIQYF.

This clone was found a few times. The chain employs TRBV6-1 and TRBJ2-5, with a possible D match to TRBD1 (6 bases). The length of the CDR3 is 17 residues. Looked up from germline, CDR1 is MNHNS and CDR2 is SASEGT. V was trimmed by 2 bases and J by 2 bases, leaving 18 bases between them. The CDR3, as DNA: TGTGCCAGCAGTGAACGCCCAGGACAGCTTAGACAAGAGACCCAGTACTTC. This sequence encodes CASSERPGQLRQETQYF.

The chain combines TRBV21-1 with TRBJ2-7; the listed D gene, TRBD1, was not tested against the DNA. TRBV21-1 is assigned pseudogene status. CDR3 size: 15 residues. The CDR3 loop is CASSRAVLYLSEQYF. Written as DNA, the CDR3 is TGTGCCAGCAGCAGGGCCGTCCTCTATCTCAGCGAGCAGTACTTC.

The V call is TRBV7-2, the J call TRBJ1-1; maybe TRBD1 (6 bases). Trimming stripped 6 bases from V and 2 bases from J, with 10 bases between. This CDR3 is built from 13 residues. From germline, CDR1 is SGHTA and CDR2 FQGNSA. The CDR3 is CASSKQGNTEAFF. DNA for the CDR3: TGTGCCAGCAGTAAACAGGGAAACACTGAAGCTTTCTTT.

This sequence joins TRBV28 and TRBJ2-1; TRBD2 matches 9 bases. The CDR3 sequence is 19 residues long. Per the germline V gene, CDR1 is MDHEN and CDR2 is SYDVKM. Trimming removed 2 bases from V and 0 bases from J; junction bases left unmatched: 11. DNA of the CDR3: TGTGCCAGCAGTTTAGCTAGCGGGATTATTCGATCCTCCTACAATGAGCAGTTCTTC. Translating it yields CASSLASGIIRSSYNEQFF.

The J gene is TRBJ2-7, the V gene TRBV3-1 (or the pseudogene TRBV3-2); the D gene is possibly TRBD2 (7 bases). Deletions cut 0 bases from V and 6 bases from J, with 15 bases between. Germline CDR1 is LGHDT and CDR2 is YNNKEL (reference sequence). CDR3 length: 15 residues. The CDR3 DNA follows: TGTGCCAGCAGCCAAGATTTAGGGGGGGCCGGCGAGCAGTACTTC. This translates into CASSQDLGGAGEQYF.

V and J are TRBV28 and TRBJ1-2; D perhaps matches TRBD1 (5 bases). This CDR3 spans 18 amino acids. V was shortened by 4 bases and J by 2 bases, with 23 bases between the two germline ends. The germline CDR1 and CDR2 sequences are MDHEN and SYDVKM. Here the CDR3 reads CASSSRGQRLPLNYGYTF. The CDR3 DNA reads TGTGCCAGCAGTTCCCGAGGACAACGCCTCCCACTAAACTATGGCTACACCTTC.

The chain recombines TRBV30 with TRBJ2-5; 15 nucleotides match TRBD2. The V segment lost 5 bases and the J segment 5 bases; nucleotides outside the gene matches: 0. CDR1 GTSNPN and CDR2 SVGIG come from the germline V gene (reference sequence). The CDR3 has 13 residues. CDR3 DNA sequence: TGTGCCTGGGGGACTAGCGGGAGGGAGACCCAGTACTTC. Translated, it gives CAWGTSGRETQYF.

The chain is built from TRBV3-1 (or the pseudogene TRBV3-2) and TRBJ2-1; 7 positions agree with TRBD1. The CDR3 extends over 16 amino acids. Losses at the gene ends were 4 bases for V and 4 bases for J; bases not matched to a gene: 10. The V gene's germline CDR1 is LGHDT and CDR2 YNNKEL (reference sequence). The CDR3 DNA follows: TGTGCCAGCAGCCCAAGGACAGGAGCACAGTACAATGAGCAGTTCTTC. As protein: CASSPRTGAQYNEQFF.

This chain connects TRBV18 to TRBJ2-3; no clear D gene. The germline gives CDR1 KGHSH, CDR2 LQKENI. This CDR3 is 14 amino acids long. The V end lost 6 bases, the J end lost 4 bases, and 14 bases lay between the germline ends. The DNA for the CDR3 is TGTGCCAGCTCGGCAGGCCGACGGCCAGATACGCAGTATTTT. Protein: CASSAGRRPDTQYF.

J is TRBJ1-5 and V is TRBV6-5; TRBD1 aligns across 8 bases. CDR3 length equals 13 residues. Germline CDR1 is MNHEY and CDR2 is SVGAGI. The junction had 7 bases not matched to a gene; V was cut back by 7 bases and J by 8 bases. CDR3 nucleotide sequence: TGTGCCAGCACCGGGACAGGATGGGAGCCCCAGCATTTT. Translating gives CASTGTGWEPQHF.

Concerning this clone itself: Other DNA sequences in this sample translate to the same CDR3. The rearrangement uses TRBV29-1 and TRBJ2-1; TRBD1 might be the D (6 bases). The V gene lost 4 bases and the J gene lost 1 base, with 11 bases spanning the gap. Per the germline V gene, CDR1 is SQVTM and CDR2 is ANQGSEA. This CDR3 contains 14 residues. The CDR3 sequence is CSVAGRGSYNEQFF. The CDR3 DNA follows: TGCAGCGTTGCGGGCAGGGGTTCCTACAATGAGCAGTTCTTC.

The rearrangement uses TRBV7-2 and TRBJ2-5, with 7 positions matching TRBD1. The CDR3 runs to 15 residues. Losses at the gene ends were 1 base for V and 6 bases for J; bases not matched to a gene: 8. Germline V gene data show CDR1 as SGHTA and CDR2 as FQGNSA. Written as DNA, the CDR3 is TGTGCCAGCAGCTTAGGGGTGCCGGGACAGAAGACCCAGTACTTC. Protein sequence: CASSLGVPGQKTQYF.

The V and J genes are TRBV7-9 and TRBJ2-3, with 7 positions matching TRBD2. The V segment lost 7 bases and the J segment 5 bases; nucleotides outside the gene matches: 9. The CDR3 has 14 residues. Germline V gene lookup returns CDR1 SEHNR and CDR2 FQNEAQ (reference sequence). The CDR3, as DNA: TGTGCCAGCATGCCGGGAGGCTCAGGAGATACGCAGTATTTT. Amino acid sequence: CASMPGGSGDTQYF. The full variable domain, rest sourced from reference TRBV7-9 and TRBJ2-3, is DTGVSQNPRHKITKRGQNVTFRCDPISEHNRLYWYRQTLGQGPEFLTYFQNEAQLEKSRLLSDRFSAERPKGSFSTLEIQRTEQGDSAMYLCASMPGGSGDTQYFGPGTRLTVL.

The chain has TRBV12-3 or TRBV12-4 and TRBJ1-2, with no clear D. The V end was cut by 4 bases, the J end by 8 bases, with 14 bases between. This CDR3 has 13 residues. The CDR3 region has the DNA TGTGCCAGCAGTTCCCTCGGGGAACGAGGCTACACCTTC. Protein product: CASSSLGERGYTF.

The V call is TRBV28, the J call TRBJ2-2; 11 bases align to TRBD2. With 7 bases clipped from V and 0 bases from J, the junction kept 7 bases outside the gene matches. This CDR3 spans 17 amino acids. CDR1 MDHEN and CDR2 SYDVKM come from the germline V gene. The CDR3 loop is CASTPTSGETNTGELFF. The CDR3 DNA is TGTGCCAGCACCCCGACTAGCGGGGAAACGAACACCGGGGAGCTGTTTTTT.

The genes are TRBV19 and TRBJ1-5; TRBD1 matches 8 bases. This CDR3 has 15 amino acids. The germline gives CDR1 LNHDA, CDR2 SQIVND (reference sequence). After removal of 7 bases from V and 0 bases from J, the junction contained 5 bases not matched to a gene. This chain's CDR3 is CASTRDRNSNQPQHF. CDR3 bases: TGTGCCAGTACCAGGGACAGGAATAGCAATCAGCCCCAGCATTTT. The full variable domain, its missing parts supplied by reference TRBV19 and TRBJ1-5, is DGGITQSPKYLFRKEGQNVTLSCEQNLNHDAMYWYRQDPGQGLRLIYYSQIVNDFQKGDIAEGYSVSREKKESFPLTVTSAQKNPTAFYLCASTRDRNSNQPQHFGDGTRLSIL.

The rearrangement joins TRBV10-3 to TRBJ1-5; no clear D gene. The CDR3 sequence is 13 residues long. V shed 8 bases and J shed 4 bases, with 12 bases lying between them. Germline CDR1 is ENHRY and CDR2 is SYGVKD. CDR3 sequence: CAIRPGDNQPQHF. The CDR3 bases are TGTGCCATCCGCCCCGGGGATAATCAGCCCCAGCATTTT.

The chain couples TRBV9 to TRBJ2-2, with 12 bases lining up with TRBD1. This CDR3 region has 18 residues. After removal of 0 bases from V and 1 base from J, the junction contained 4 bases not matched to a gene. The V gene's germline CDR1 is SGDLS and CDR2 YYNGEE. The CDR3 coding sequence is TGTGCCAGCAGCGTAGAGGGGACAGGGGGCTTGAACACCGGGGAGCTGTTTTTT. It encodes CASSVEGTGGLNTGELFF. The entire variable domain, with the rest obtained from reference TRBV9 and TRBJ2-2, is as follows: DSGVTQTPKHLITATGQRVTLRCSPRSGDLSVYWYQQSLDQGLQFLIQYYNGEERAKGNILERFSAQQFPDLHSELNLSSLELGDSALYFCASSVEGTGGLNTGELFFGEGSRLTVL.

The rearrangement links TRBV29-1 to TRBJ2-5, with 13 positions matching TRBD2. The CDR3 contains 16 residues. Per germline, CDR1 SQVTM and CDR2 ANQGSEA. V shed 4 bases and J 6 bases; nucleotides not matched to a gene: 11. CDR3 bases: TGCAGCGTTGTACACCCCGGGGGGACTAGCGGGAAGACCCAGTACTTC. Protein: CSVVHPGGTSGKTQYF. The full variable domain, rest sourced from reference TRBV29-1 and TRBJ2-5, is SAVISQKPSRDICQRGTSLTIQCQVDSQVTMMFWYRQQPGQSLTLIATANQGSEATYESGFVIDKFPISRPNLTFSTLTVSNMSPEDSSIYLCSVVHPGGTSGKTQYFGPGTRLLVL.